This T cell receptor beta chain emerged from a study of regulatory T cells in long-lasting Graves disease. Turning to the study itself: Antithyroid drug exposure in newly diagnosed Graves' patients had lasted under 3 months.

Study results and caveats: Persistent patients shared more public clonotypes (about 2,900) than new patients (just under 1,000).

This clonotype was seen many times. Its target is not known. CDR3 length equals 14 residues. The V and J ends lost 7 bases and 6 bases, in that order; junction bases with no gene match: 3. In germline, CDR1 is SGHTS, CDR2 YDEGEE. Time point specified: newly diagnosed GD, antithyroid drugs for less than 3 months. The TCR library was made from RNA extracted from PBMCs. The patients were enrolled through endocrinology in Xi'an, China. Combining iRepertoire HTBI primers with Arm-PCR of CDR3 regions, the authors built TCR beta libraries. TCRdb redid the calling of the multiplex PCR reads with MiXCR, one entry per CDR3 protein. The table includes hundreds of thousands of distinct CDR3 sequences, around 15% detected once. The data were also submitted as part of a second study, on T cells in Graves' hyperthyroidism and ophthalmopathy.

V gene TRBV5-8 combines with J gene TRBJ2-1; 14 nucleotides agree with TRBD2. Sequencing used peripheral blood mononuclear cells (PBMCs), obtained at new diagnosis, from a patient treated with antithyroid drugs. This sequence was found in a woman in her thirties with Graves disease. CDR3 DNA sequence: TGTGCCAGCCGGACTAGCGGGAGGAGCAATGAGCAGTTCTTC. Its protein is CASRTSGRSNEQFF.